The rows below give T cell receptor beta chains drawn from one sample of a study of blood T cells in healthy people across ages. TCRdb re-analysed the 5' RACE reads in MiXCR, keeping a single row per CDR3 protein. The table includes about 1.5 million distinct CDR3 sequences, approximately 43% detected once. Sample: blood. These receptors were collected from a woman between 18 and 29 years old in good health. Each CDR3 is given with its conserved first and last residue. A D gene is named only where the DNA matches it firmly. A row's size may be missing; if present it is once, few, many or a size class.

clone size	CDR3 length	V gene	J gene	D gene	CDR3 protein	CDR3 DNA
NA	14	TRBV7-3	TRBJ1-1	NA	CASSLRHGNTEAFF	TGTGCCAGCAGCTTAAGGCACGGCAACACTGAAGCTTTCTTT
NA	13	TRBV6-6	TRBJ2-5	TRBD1	CATRQGGLETQYF	TGTGCCACCAGACAGGGTGGTTTAGAGACCCAGTACTTC
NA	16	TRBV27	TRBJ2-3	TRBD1	CASSFRRQGSTNTQYF	TGTGCCAGCAGTTTTCGCCGACAGGGCAGCACAAATACGCAGTATTTT
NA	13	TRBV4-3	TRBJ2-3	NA	CASSQDRGHTQYF	TGCGCCAGCAGCCAAGACAGGGGTCATACGCAGTATTTT
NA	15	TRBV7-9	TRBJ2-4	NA	CASSWGRDKKNIQYF	TGTGCCAGCAGCTGGGGCCGGGACAAAAAAAACATTCAGTACTTC
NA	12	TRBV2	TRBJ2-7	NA	CASRSTGHEQYF	TGTGCCAGCAGATCCACAGGGCACGAGCAGTACTTC
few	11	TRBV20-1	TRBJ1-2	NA	CSASSDYGYTF	TGCAGTGCTAGTTCTGACTATGGCTACACCTTC
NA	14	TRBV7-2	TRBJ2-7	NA	CASSLSPESYEQYF	TGTGCCAGCAGCTTAAGTCCGGAGTCCTACGAGCAGTACTTC
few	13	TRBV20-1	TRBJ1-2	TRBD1	CSASQGASYGYTF	TGCAGTGCTAGCCAGGGGGCTAGCTATGGCTACACCTTC
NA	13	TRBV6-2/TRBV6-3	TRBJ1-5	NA	CASSGQGTQPQHF	TGTGCCAGCAGTGGTCAGGGTACTCAGCCCCAGCATTTT
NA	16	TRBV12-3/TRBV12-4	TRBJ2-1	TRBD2	CASSSGLAGVPYEQFF	TGTGCCAGCAGTTCGGGACTAGCGGGCGTTCCCTACGAGCAGTTCTTC
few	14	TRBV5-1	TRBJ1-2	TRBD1	CASSLDTGGGGYTF	TGCGCCAGCAGCTTGGATACAGGGGGTGGAGGCTACACCTTC
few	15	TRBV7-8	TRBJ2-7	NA	CASSLLGMGYYEQYF	TGTGCCAGCAGCTTGCTAGGAATGGGGTACTACGAGCAGTACTTC
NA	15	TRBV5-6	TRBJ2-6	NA	CASNSPGSGANVLTF	TGTGCCAGCAACTCGCCAGGCTCTGGGGCCAACGTCCTGACTTTC
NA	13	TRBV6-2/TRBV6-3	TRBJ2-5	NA	CASRRQAEETQYF	TGTGCCAGCAGAAGACAGGCTGAGGAGACCCAGTACTTC
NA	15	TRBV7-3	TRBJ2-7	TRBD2	CASSLLRGESYEQYF	TGTGCCAGCAGCCTACTTCGGGGGGAGTCCTACGAGCAGTACTTC
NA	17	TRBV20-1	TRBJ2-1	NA	CRARAQRGGISRDEQFF	TGCAGAGCTAGAGCTCAGAGAGGCGGGATTAGTCGGGATGAGCAGTTCTTC
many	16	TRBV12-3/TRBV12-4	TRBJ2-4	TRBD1	CASSSGQVLAKNIQYF	TGTGCCAGCAGTTCCGGACAGGTCCTAGCCAAAAACATTCAGTACTTC
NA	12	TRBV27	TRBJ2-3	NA	CASSRPPDTQYF	TGTGCCAGCAGTCGTCCCCCCGATACGCAGTATTTT
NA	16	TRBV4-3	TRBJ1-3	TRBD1	CASSQSQGISGTTIYF	TGCGCCAGCAGCCAGTCACAGGGGATATCTGGAACCACCATATATTTT
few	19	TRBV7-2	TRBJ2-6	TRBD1	CASSLAKTGVYSGANVLTF	TGTGCCAGCAGCTTAGCGAAGACAGGGGTCTACTCTGGGGCCAACGTCCTGACTTTC
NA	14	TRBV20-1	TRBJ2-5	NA	CSARVIDRDETQYF	TGCAGTGCTAGAGTCATAGACAGAGACGAGACCCAGTACTTC
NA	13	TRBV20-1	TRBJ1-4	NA	CSAREGRNEKLFF	TGCAGTGCTAGAGAGGGCCGTAATGAAAAACTGTTTTTT
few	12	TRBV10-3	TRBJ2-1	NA	CAIARTYNEQFF	TGTGCCATCGCTCGGACCTACAATGAGCAGTTCTTC
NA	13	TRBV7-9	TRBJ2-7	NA	CASSPVINYEQYF	TGTGCCAGCAGCCCCGTTATAAACTACGAGCAGTACTTC
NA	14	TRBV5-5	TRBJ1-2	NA	CASSPWTVTDGYTF	TGTGCCAGCAGCCCATGGACAGTCACGGATGGCTACACCTTC